The clone carrying this TCR beta chain showed up just a few times. Antigen: not known. TCRdb redid the calling of the reads with MiXCR, one entry per CDR3 protein. Of fewer than 300,000 distinct CDR3 sequences listed, roughly 23% are singletons. The data were taken from a study of T cell repertoires in cytomegalovirus infection. Study at large: Public TCR beta signatures indicated both CMV infection and matching HLA type.

General study points: The ex vivo response showed dominance by HLA-C-restricted CMV-specific TCR beta clonotypes. The study identified carriers of CMV plus the relevant HLA from cumulative public TCR beta family frequency.

The V gene end was trimmed by 2 bases and the J gene end by 4 bases; junction bases not matched to a gene: 16. The CDR3 sequence is 18 residues long. Germline values: CDR1 DFQATT, CDR2 SNEGSKA (reference sequence). The chain combines TRBV20-1 with TRBJ2-2; 7 nucleotides align to TRBD1. This receptor was obtained from a human donor in good health (CMV status not recorded). Some clones in this sample may be carry-over from other donors' samples. Sequenced material: PBMCs. The chain's CDR3 is CSARPTADRKMVTGELFF. For the CDR3, the DNA is TGCAGTGCTAGACCCACGGCGGACAGGAAGATGGTCACCGGGGAGCTGTTTTTT.